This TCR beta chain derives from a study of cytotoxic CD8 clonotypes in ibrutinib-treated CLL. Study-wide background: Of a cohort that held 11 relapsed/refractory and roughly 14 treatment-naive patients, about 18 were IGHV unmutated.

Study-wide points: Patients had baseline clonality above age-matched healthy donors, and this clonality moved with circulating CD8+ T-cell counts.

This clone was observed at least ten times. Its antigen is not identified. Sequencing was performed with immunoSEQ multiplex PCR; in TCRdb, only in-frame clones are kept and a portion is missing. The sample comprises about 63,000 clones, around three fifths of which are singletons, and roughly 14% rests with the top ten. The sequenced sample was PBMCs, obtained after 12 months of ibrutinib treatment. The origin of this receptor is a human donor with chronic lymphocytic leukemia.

CDR3 residues: CASSLSGGPTEQFF. CDR3 DNA: TGCGCCAGCAGCCTGAGTGGGGGGCCGACTGAGCAGTTCTTC. This chain connects TRBV5-1 to TRBJ2-1; D may correspond to TRBD1 or TRBD2 (6 bases each). The CDR3 is 14 amino acids. Per the germline V gene, CDR1 is SGHRS and CDR2 is YFSETQ. Between the trimmed V and J ends, which lost 4 bases and 9 bases, there was a span of 17 bases.